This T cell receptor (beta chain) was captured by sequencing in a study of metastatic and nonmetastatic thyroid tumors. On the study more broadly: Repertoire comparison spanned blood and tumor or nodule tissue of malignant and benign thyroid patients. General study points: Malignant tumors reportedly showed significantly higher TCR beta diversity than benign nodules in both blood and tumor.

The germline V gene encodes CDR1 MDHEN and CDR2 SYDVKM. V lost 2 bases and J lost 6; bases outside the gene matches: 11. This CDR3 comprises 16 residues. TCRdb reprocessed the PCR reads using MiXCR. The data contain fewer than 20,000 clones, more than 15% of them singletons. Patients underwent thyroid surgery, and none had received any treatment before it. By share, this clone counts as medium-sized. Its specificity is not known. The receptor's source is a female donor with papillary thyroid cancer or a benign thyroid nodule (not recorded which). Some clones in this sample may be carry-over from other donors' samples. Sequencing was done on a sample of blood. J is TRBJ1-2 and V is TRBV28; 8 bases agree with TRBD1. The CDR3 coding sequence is TGTGCCAGCAGTTTACTCAGGGGGCTGAATGTTAATGGCTACACCTTC. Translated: CASSLLRGLNVNGYTF.